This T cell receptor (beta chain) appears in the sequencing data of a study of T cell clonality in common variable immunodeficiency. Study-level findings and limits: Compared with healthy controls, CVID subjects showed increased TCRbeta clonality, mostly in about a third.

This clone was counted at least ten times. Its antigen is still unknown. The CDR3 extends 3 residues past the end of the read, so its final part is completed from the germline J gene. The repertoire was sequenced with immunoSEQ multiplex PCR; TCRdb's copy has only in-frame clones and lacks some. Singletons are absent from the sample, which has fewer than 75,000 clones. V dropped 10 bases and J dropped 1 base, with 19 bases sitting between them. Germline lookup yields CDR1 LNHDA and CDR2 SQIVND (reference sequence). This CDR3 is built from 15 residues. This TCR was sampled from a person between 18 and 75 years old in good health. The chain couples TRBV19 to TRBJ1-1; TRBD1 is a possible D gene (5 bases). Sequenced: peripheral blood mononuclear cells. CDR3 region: CATLRGIPRNTEAFF. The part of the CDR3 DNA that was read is TGTGCCACCCTACGGGGGATACCACGGAACACTGAA. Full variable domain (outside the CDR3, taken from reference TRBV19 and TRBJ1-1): DGGITQSPKYLFRKEGQNVTLSCEQNLNHDAMYWYRQDPGQGLRLIYYSQIVNDFQKGDIAEGYSVSREKKESFPLTVTSAQKNPTAFYLCATLRGIPRNTEAFFGQGTRLTVV.